This T cell receptor (beta chain) comes out of a study of cytomegalovirus exposure and HLA in healthy donors. Study details: From 150 million to 200 million T cells, an earlier analysis saw 117 million unique TCR beta sequences. The study's early data release held 80 million to 95 million unique TCRs from HLA-typed donors. General study results and limits: Data from an earlier analysis indicated that most TCR beta V segments were productive either about 87% or about 30% of the time.

The CDR3 sequence is 16 residues long. The V and J ends lost 3 bases and 6 bases, in that order; junction bases with no gene match: 8. Per the germline V gene, CDR1 is SGDLS and CDR2 is YYNGEE. As for this clone: Its antigen is unidentified.

PCR involved 60 Vbeta and 13 Jbeta primers. The repertoire was sequenced with immunoSEQ multiplex PCR; TCRdb's copy has only in-frame clones and lacks some. The sample includes about 160,000 clones, roughly three quarters of them seen just once. The clonotype originates from a man in his forties in good health and CMV-seropositive. This chain connects TRBV9 to TRBJ2-3; 12 positions match TRBD1. Sequenced input: PBMCs. CDR3 loop: CASSAPGQGAKDTQYF. CDR3 DNA sequence: TGTGCCAGCAGCGCCCCGGGACAGGGGGCTAAGGATACGCAGTATTTT.